The 3 T cell receptor beta chains given below trace back to one sample, sequenced in a study of monozygotic twins with inflammatory bowel disease. TCRdb reprocessed the 5' RACE reads and stores each CDR3 protein as one record, lacking DNA. Reported are 300,000 to 350,000 distinct CDR3 sequences; the ten largest clones contain roughly 2%. The sequenced material came from blood. These receptors were collected from a human donor with ulcerative colitis or Crohn's disease, or a healthy co-twin of an affected twin (not recorded which).

V gene TRBV12-3 or TRBV12-4 combines with J gene TRBJ2-5; with no DNA, the TCRdb D assignment of TRBD1 cannot be verified. The CDR3 runs to 13 residues. The CDR3 region is CASSLSSQETQYF.

This chain connects TRBV20-1 to TRBJ1-3; the TRBD1 assignment by TCRdb is unverifiable without DNA. Per the germline V gene, CDR1 is DFQATT and CDR2 is SNEGSKA (reference sequence). This CDR3 comprises 15 residues. The CDR3 region is CSARGLGQGGNTIYF.

J is TRBJ1-2 and V is TRBV20-1; there is no DNA to check the TCRdb D call of TRBD1. The CDR3 contains 13 residues. Germline-derived CDR1 and CDR2 are DFQATT and SNEGSKA (reference sequence). The CDR3 here is CSARGQGIGGYTF.